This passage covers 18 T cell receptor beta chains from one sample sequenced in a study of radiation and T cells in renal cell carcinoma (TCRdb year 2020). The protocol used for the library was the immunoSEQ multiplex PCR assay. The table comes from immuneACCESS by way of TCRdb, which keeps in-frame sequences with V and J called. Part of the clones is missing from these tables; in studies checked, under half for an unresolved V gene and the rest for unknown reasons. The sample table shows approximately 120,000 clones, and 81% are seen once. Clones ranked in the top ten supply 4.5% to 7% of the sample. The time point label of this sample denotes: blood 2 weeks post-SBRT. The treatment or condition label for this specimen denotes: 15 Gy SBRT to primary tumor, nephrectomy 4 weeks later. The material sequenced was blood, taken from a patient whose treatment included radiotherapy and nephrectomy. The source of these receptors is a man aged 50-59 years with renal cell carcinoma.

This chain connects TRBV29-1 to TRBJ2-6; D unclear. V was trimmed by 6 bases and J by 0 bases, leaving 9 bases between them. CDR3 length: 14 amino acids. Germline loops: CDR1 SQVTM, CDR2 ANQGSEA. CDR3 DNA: TGCAGCGTGGACGGGTCCTCTGGGGCCAACGTCCTGACTTTC. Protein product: CSVDGSSGANVLTF.

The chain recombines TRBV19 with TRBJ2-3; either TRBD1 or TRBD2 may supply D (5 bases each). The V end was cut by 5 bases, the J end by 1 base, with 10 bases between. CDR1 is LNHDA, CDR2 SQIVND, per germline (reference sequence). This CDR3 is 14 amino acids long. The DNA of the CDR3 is TGTGCCAGTAGTCCCATGGGGGGCACAGATACGCAGTATTTT. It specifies CASSPMGGTDTQYF.

The DNA for the CDR3 is TGTGCCAGCAGACCTACTAGCGGGGGGTTTTACGAGCAGTACTTC. It translates to CASRPTSGGFYEQYF. The rearrangement uses TRBV6-5 and TRBJ2-7; 12 positions match TRBD2. CDR1 is MNHEY and CDR2 is SVGAGI in the germline V gene. V shed 6 bases, J shed 4 bases, and the junction held 7 bases outside the gene matches. The CDR3 extends over 15 amino acids.

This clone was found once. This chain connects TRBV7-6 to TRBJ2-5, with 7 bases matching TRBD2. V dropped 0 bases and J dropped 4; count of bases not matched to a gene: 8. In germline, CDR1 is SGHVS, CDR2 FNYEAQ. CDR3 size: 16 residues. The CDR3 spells CASSLAGQWEGETQYF. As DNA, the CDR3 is TGTGCCAGCAGCTTAGCAGGGCAGTGGGAGGGAGAGACCCAGTACTTC.

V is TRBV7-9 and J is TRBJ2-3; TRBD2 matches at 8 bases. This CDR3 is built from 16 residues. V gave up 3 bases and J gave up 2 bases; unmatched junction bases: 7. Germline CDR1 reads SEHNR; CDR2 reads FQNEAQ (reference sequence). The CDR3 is CASSFIGRGDTDTQYF. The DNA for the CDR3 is TGTGCCAGCAGCTTTATCGGGCGGGGGGACACAGATACGCAGTATTTT.

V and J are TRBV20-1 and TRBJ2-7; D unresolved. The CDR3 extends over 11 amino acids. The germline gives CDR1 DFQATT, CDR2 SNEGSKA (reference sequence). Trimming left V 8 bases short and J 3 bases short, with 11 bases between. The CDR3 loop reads CSTRSRYEQYF. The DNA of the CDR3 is TGCAGTACCAGAAGCCGCTACGAGCAGTACTTC.

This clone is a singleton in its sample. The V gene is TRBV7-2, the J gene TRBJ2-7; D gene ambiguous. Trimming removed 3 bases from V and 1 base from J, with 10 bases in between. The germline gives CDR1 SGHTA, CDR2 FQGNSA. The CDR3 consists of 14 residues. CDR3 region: CASSLTGRSYEQYF. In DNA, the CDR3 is TGTGCCAGCAGCTTGACCGGACGGTCCTACGAGCAGTACTTC. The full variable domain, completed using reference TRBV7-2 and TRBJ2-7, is GAGVSQSPSNKVTEKGKDVELRCDPISGHTALYWYRQSLGQGLEFLIYFQGNSAPDKSGLPSDRFSAERTGGSVSTLTIQRTQQEDSAVYLCASSLTGRSYEQYFGPGTRLTVT.

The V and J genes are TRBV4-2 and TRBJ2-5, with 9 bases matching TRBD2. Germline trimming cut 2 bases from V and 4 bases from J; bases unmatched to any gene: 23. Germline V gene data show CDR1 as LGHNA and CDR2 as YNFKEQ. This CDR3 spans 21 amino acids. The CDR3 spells CASSQHAFGRGGIIPRETQYF. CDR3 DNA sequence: TGTGCCAGCAGCCAACACGCTTTCGGGCGGGGGGGAATAATACCAAGAGAGACCCAGTACTTC.

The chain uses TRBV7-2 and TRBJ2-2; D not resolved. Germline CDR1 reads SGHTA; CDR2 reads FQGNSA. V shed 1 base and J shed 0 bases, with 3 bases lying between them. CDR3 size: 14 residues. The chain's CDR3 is CASSLDPNTGELFF. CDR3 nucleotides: TGTGCCAGCAGCTTAGACCCGAACACCGGGGAGCTGTTTTTT.

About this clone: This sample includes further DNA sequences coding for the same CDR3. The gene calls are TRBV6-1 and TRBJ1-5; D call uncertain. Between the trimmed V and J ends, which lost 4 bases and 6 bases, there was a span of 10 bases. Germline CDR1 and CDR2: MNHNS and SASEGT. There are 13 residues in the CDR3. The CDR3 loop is CASSGERSQPQHF. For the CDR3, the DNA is TGTGCCAGCAGTGGGGAGCGGAGTCAGCCCCAGCATTTT.

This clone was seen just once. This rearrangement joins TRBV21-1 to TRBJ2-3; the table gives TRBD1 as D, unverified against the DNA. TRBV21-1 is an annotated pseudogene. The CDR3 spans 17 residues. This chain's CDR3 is CASSKSRQDLRTDTQYF. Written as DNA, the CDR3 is TGTGCCAGCAGCAAATCTAGACAGGACTTACGCACAGATACGCAGTATTTT.

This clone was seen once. The CDR3 bases are TGTGCCAGCAGCCGGACAGGGGGTAATGAAAAACTGTTTTTT. It codes for CASSRTGGNEKLFF. This rearrangement joins TRBV28 to TRBJ1-4; 10 bases are shared with TRBD1. V was clipped by 6 bases and J by 4 bases; unmatched bases: 2. CDR1 MDHEN and CDR2 SYDVKM come from the germline V gene. CDR3 length: 14 amino acids.

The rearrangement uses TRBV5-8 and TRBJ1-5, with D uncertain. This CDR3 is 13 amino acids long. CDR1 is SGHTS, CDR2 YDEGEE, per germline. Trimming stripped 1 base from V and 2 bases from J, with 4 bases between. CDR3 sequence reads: CASSLTGNQPQHF. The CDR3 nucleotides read TGTGCCAGCAGCTTGACGGGCAATCAGCCCCAGCATTTT.

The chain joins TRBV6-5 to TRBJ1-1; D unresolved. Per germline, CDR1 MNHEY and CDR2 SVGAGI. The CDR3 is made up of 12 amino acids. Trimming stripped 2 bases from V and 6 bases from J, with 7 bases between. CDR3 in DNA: TGTGCCAGCAGTTACAACAGAGCTGAAGCTTTCTTT. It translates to CASSYNRAEAFF.

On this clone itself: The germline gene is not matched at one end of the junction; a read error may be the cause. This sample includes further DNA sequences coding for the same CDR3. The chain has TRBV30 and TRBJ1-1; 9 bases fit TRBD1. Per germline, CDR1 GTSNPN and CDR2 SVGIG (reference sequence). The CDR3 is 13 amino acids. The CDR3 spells CAWSGTGVTEAFF. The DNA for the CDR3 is TGTGCCTGGAGTGGGACAGGGGTCACTGAAGCCTTCTTT. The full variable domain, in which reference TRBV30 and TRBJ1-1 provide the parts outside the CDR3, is SQTIHQWPATLVQPVGSPLSLECTVEGTSNPNLYWYRQAAGRGLQLLFYSVGIGQISSEVPQNLSASRPQDRQFILSSKKLLLSDSGFYLCAWSGTGVTEAFFGQGTRLTVV.

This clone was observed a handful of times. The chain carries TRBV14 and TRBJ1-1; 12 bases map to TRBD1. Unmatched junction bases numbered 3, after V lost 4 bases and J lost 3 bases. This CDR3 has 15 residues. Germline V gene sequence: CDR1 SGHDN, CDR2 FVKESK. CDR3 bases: TGTGCCAGCAGCCCGGGACAGGGGGCCTACACTGAAGCTTTCTTT. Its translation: CASSPGQGAYTEAFF.

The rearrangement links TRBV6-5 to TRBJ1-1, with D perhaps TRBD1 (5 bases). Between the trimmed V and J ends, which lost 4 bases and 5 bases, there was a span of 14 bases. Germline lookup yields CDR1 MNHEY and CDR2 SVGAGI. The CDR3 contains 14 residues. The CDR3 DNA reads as TGTGCCAGCAGTTCCTCGGACGGGGGAACTGAAGCTTTCTTT. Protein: CASSSSDGGTEAFF.

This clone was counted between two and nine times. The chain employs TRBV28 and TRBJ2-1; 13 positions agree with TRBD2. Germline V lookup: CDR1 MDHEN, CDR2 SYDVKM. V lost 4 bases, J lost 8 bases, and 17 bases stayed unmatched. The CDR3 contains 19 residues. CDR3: CASSSPTSGRAVYSDEQFF. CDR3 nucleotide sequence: TGTGCCAGCAGTTCCCCCACTAGCGGGAGGGCGGTATATTCTGATGAGCAGTTCTTC.